The rows below give T cell receptor beta chains drawn from one sample of a study of blood T cell repertoires in COVID-19. Libraries were prepared by immunoSEQ multiplex PCR; TCRdb keeps only in-frame clonotypes and omits some of them. The data contain more than 250,000 clones, approximately 83% of them singletons. Sample: peripheral blood. The receptors derive from a woman in her twenties or thirties who had recovered from COVID-19. The CDR3 runs from the conserved cysteine through the conserved F or W. Each record gives: D gene, V gene, clone size, J gene, CDR3 DNA, CDR3 protein. D genes are given only for firm matches. A clone size is listed for some rows: how often the clone was seen (once, few, many), or a class if it is expanded.

d_gene: TRBD1; v_gene: TRBV6-5; abundance: NA; j_gene: TRBJ1-1; CDR3nt: TGTGCCAGCATTAACAGGGGTGTGGGCACTGAAGCTTTCTTT; CDR3aa: CASINRGVGTEAFF
d_gene: NA; v_gene: TRBV6-5; abundance: NA; j_gene: TRBJ2-7; CDR3nt: TGTGCCAGCAGTTCGCTTAGGACACCCACCTACGAGCAGTACTTC; CDR3aa: CASSSLRTPTYEQYF
d_gene: NA; v_gene: TRBV6-5; abundance: once; j_gene: TRBJ1-2; CDR3nt: TGTGCCAGCAGACAGGAGAACTATGGCTACACCTTC; CDR3aa: CASRQENYGYTF
d_gene: NA; v_gene: TRBV27; abundance: NA; j_gene: TRBJ2-7; CDR3nt: TGTGCCAGCAGTTTTGCACAGGCCTACGAGCAGTACTTC; CDR3aa: CASSFAQAYEQYF
d_gene: NA; v_gene: TRBV6-5; abundance: NA; j_gene: TRBJ1-6; CDR3nt: TGTGCCAGCAGTTACGAGGGATCACCCCTCCACTTT; CDR3aa: CASSYEGSPLHF
d_gene: NA; v_gene: TRBV7-2; abundance: NA; j_gene: TRBJ2-3; CDR3nt: TGTGCCAGCAGCTTCCCCGGGATTATGACTAGCACAGATACGCAGTATTTT; CDR3aa: CASSFPGIMTSTDTQYF
d_gene: NA; v_gene: TRBV6-5; abundance: NA; j_gene: TRBJ1-2; CDR3nt: TGTGCCAGCAGGAGCGAACTCGAGCCTGTCTATGGCTACACCTTC; CDR3aa: CASRSELEPVYGYTF
d_gene: TRBD1; v_gene: TRBV19; abundance: NA; j_gene: TRBJ1-5; CDR3nt: TGTGCCACAATGGACAGGCTTAGCAATCAGCCCCAGCATTTT; CDR3aa: CATMDRLSNQPQHF
d_gene: NA; v_gene: TRBV7-8; abundance: few; j_gene: TRBJ1-1; CDR3nt: TGTGCCAGCAGCTCCACAGGCTGGGGGCCGGTGAGCACTGAAGCTTTCTTT; CDR3aa: CASSSTGWGPVSTEAFF
d_gene: TRBD2; v_gene: TRBV6-5; abundance: NA; j_gene: TRBJ2-7; CDR3nt: TGTGCCAGCAGGATCCTGGGGGGGTACGAGCAGTACTTC; CDR3aa: CASRILGGYEQYF
d_gene: NA; v_gene: TRBV19; abundance: NA; j_gene: TRBJ2-3; CDR3nt: TGTGCCAGTAGTATAGACAGGGCCGTTGATACGCAGTATTTT; CDR3aa: CASSIDRAVDTQYF
d_gene: NA; v_gene: TRBV11-2; abundance: NA; j_gene: TRBJ2-7; CDR3nt: TGTGCCAGCATCCATCGGGGGATTTCCTACGAGCAGTACTTC; CDR3aa: CASIHRGISYEQYF
d_gene: NA; v_gene: TRBV2; abundance: NA; j_gene: TRBJ2-7; CDR3nt: TGTGCCAGCAGGGGGGCTGGGGAGCAGTACTTC; CDR3aa: CASRGAGEQYF
d_gene: NA; v_gene: TRBV5-4; abundance: once; j_gene: TRBJ2-7; CDR3nt: TGTGCCAGCAGCTTGCAGGACAGAGCCTACGAGCAGTACTTC; CDR3aa: CASSLQDRAYEQYF
d_gene: NA; v_gene: TRBV2; abundance: NA; j_gene: TRBJ1-6; CDR3nt: TGTGCCAGCAGTGAAGCTGACCTCATCCTAGGACCCCTCCACTTT; CDR3aa: CASSEADLILGPLHF
d_gene: NA; v_gene: TRBV25-1; abundance: NA; j_gene: TRBJ2-7; CDR3nt: TGTGCCAGCAGTGACGGCGAGCAGTACTTC; CDR3aa: CASSDGEQYF
d_gene: NA; v_gene: TRBV6-6; abundance: NA; j_gene: TRBJ1-1; CDR3nt: TGTGCCAGCACTGCCGGGGGCACTGAAGCTTTCTTT; CDR3aa: CASTAGGTEAFF
d_gene: NA; v_gene: TRBV2; abundance: NA; j_gene: TRBJ2-5; CDR3nt: TGTGCCAGCCCTCGGGTGGACACGGAGACCCAGTACTTC; CDR3aa: CASPRVDTETQYF
d_gene: TRBD1; v_gene: TRBV3-1/TRBV3-2; abundance: few; j_gene: TRBJ1-1; CDR3nt: TGTGCCAGCAGCCAAGATCACGCGACAGGGACTGAAGCTTTCTTT; CDR3aa: CASSQDHATGTEAFF
d_gene: NA; v_gene: TRBV4-1; abundance: NA; j_gene: TRBJ1-3; CDR3nt: TGCGCCAGCAGCCAAGGATTTGGGGGGGACACCATATATTTT; CDR3aa: CASSQGFGGDTIYF
d_gene: NA; v_gene: TRBV5-8; abundance: NA; j_gene: TRBJ2-5; CDR3nt: TGTGCCAGCAGCTTTAGTACAGGGTCAGGAGAGACCCAGTACTTC; CDR3aa: CASSFSTGSGETQYF
d_gene: TRBD1; v_gene: TRBV19; abundance: NA; j_gene: TRBJ2-7; CDR3nt: TGTGCCAGTAGTGAGGGACAGGGTCGCACCTACGAGCAGTACTTC; CDR3aa: CASSEGQGRTYEQYF
d_gene: TRBD2; v_gene: TRBV5-4; abundance: NA; j_gene: TRBJ2-3; CDR3nt: TGTGCCAGCAGCTCCTATGGACTAGCGGGGGGGTGGGATACGCAGTATTTT; CDR3aa: CASSSYGLAGGWDTQYF
d_gene: TRBD2; v_gene: TRBV5-4; abundance: NA; j_gene: TRBJ2-2; CDR3nt: TGTGCCAGCAGCCCCACCCCCGGAGCGGGAGGGAGAGGGACCGGGGAGCTGTTTTTT; CDR3aa: CASSPTPGAGGRGTGELFF
d_gene: TRBD1; v_gene: TRBV28; abundance: NA; j_gene: TRBJ1-2; CDR3nt: TGTGCCAGCAGTTCAGGGGGCTTGGGCTATGGCTACACCTTC; CDR3aa: CASSSGGLGYGYTF
d_gene: NA; v_gene: TRBV10-3; abundance: NA; j_gene: TRBJ1-6; CDR3nt: TGTGCCATCCGAACAGGGAATTCACCCCTCCACTTT; CDR3aa: CAIRTGNSPLHF
d_gene: NA; v_gene: TRBV6-5; abundance: NA; j_gene: TRBJ2-3; CDR3nt: TGTGCCAGCACCAGACTAACAGATACGCAGTATTTT; CDR3aa: CASTRLTDTQYF
d_gene: TRBD2; v_gene: TRBV27; abundance: once; j_gene: TRBJ2-3; CDR3nt: TGTGCCAGCAGTTCCGGACTAGCGGTAACAGATACGCAGTATTTT; CDR3aa: CASSSGLAVTDTQYF
d_gene: TRBD1; v_gene: TRBV7-2; abundance: NA; j_gene: TRBJ1-2; CDR3nt: TGTGCCAGCAGCTTAGGGTACAGGGGTAACTATGGCTACACCTTC; CDR3aa: CASSLGYRGNYGYTF
d_gene: NA; v_gene: TRBV28; abundance: NA; j_gene: TRBJ2-2; CDR3nt: TGTGCCAGCCGTCCAACTCCAGGAAACACCGGGGAGCTGTTTTTT; CDR3aa: CASRPTPGNTGELFF
d_gene: TRBD1; v_gene: TRBV6-5; abundance: once; j_gene: TRBJ1-2; CDR3nt: TGTGCCAGCAGTTTCGGACAGGGCGAAGCCGGAGGCTACACCTTC; CDR3aa: CASSFGQGEAGGYTF
d_gene: NA; v_gene: TRBV5-5; abundance: NA; j_gene: TRBJ1-5; CDR3nt: TGTGCCAGCAGCTTGGGGACAGTAAGACAGCCCCAGCATTTT; CDR3aa: CASSLGTVRQPQHF
d_gene: TRBD2; v_gene: TRBV7-2; abundance: NA; j_gene: TRBJ2-1; CDR3nt: TGTGCCAGCAGCTTATTTCCAGCAGGGCGGGGGACCTACAATGAGCAGTTCTTC; CDR3aa: CASSLFPAGRGTYNEQFF
d_gene: TRBD2; v_gene: TRBV11-1; abundance: NA; j_gene: TRBJ2-2; CDR3nt: TGTGCCAGCAGCTCTACTAGCGTCGGGGAGCTGTTTTTT; CDR3aa: CASSSTSVGELFF
d_gene: TRBD2; v_gene: TRBV11-2; abundance: NA; j_gene: TRBJ2-7; CDR3nt: TGTGCCAGCAGAACTAGCGGGAGGGCCCGTTACGAGCAGTACTTC; CDR3aa: CASRTSGRARYEQYF
d_gene: TRBD1; v_gene: TRBV7-2; abundance: NA; j_gene: TRBJ2-2; CDR3nt: TGTGCCAGCAGCTCAGGACAGGGGAGTACCGGGGAGCTGTTTTTT; CDR3aa: CASSSGQGSTGELFF
d_gene: NA; v_gene: TRBV7-9; abundance: NA; j_gene: TRBJ2-3; CDR3nt: TGTGCCAGCAGCTTAAATCTGCAGGGTCTTAGCACAGATACGCAGTATTTT; CDR3aa: CASSLNLQGLSTDTQYF
d_gene: NA; v_gene: TRBV5-1; abundance: NA; j_gene: TRBJ2-7; CDR3nt: TGCGCCAGCAGCTTGTCGACAGACGGTGTTAACGAGCAGTACTTC; CDR3aa: CASSLSTDGVNEQYF